This TCR beta chain was recovered during a study of T-cell reconstitution after alpha-beta-depleted transplantation in children. A TCRbeta library incorporating unique molecular identifiers was prepared. TCRdb passed the PCR reads through MiXCR, listing each CDR3 protein once. The sample consists of around 700,000 distinct CDR3 sequences, around 13% of them appearing once. V lost 2 bases and J lost 3, with 14 bases in between. Germline V gives CDR1 SGHTA, CDR2 FQGNSA. CDR3 length: 16 amino acids. Whole-study findings and limits: The authors attributed T-cell counts and diversity one year after transplant mostly to newly produced T cells. Expanded graft clones, several hundred of them, were reportedly the source of alpha-beta T cells about two months after transplant. Where some patients showed high TCRbeta diversity at day 60, it came from recipient T cells and thymic progenitors that had survived.

Comments on this clonotype: What it binds is not known.

The clonotype originates from a girl aged 2 to 9 with congenital amegakaryocytic thrombocytopenia, due to receive a stem cell transplant. Sequenced here: PBMCs, sampled before TCRalphabeta/CD19-depleted stem cell transplant. The V gene is TRBV7-2, the J gene TRBJ1-5; D is ambiguous. For the CDR3, the DNA is TGTGCCAGCAGCTTAACCAGCCCGGCCATCAATCAGCCCCAGCATTTT. Amino acid sequence: CASSLTSPAINQPQHF.